This T cell receptor beta chain derives from a study of T cells in Graves' hyperthyroidism and ophthalmopathy. General study findings and limits: Peripheral blood also featured most of the thyroid clonotypes expanded above 0.001.

V was cut by 6 bases and J by 8 bases, with 11 bases left in between. This CDR3 region has 12 residues. Notes on this clonotype: Its antigen is not known.

There were TCR beta CDR3 regions amplified from RNA transcripts. TCR CDR3 regions were first amplified by RT-PCR with HTBI primers. TCRdb called the multiplex PCR reads again in MiXCR, with one record for every CDR3 protein. The sample consists of over 300,000 distinct CDR3 sequences, more than 11% of them appearing once. The receptor was derived from a woman in her fifties or sixties with Graves' hyperthyroidism. The rearrangement joins TRBV12-3 or TRBV12-4 to TRBJ1-5; D uncertain. Sequences were obtained from blood. The CDR3: CASSNILEPQHF. The CDR3 bases are TGTGCCAGCAGCAACATCCTGGAGCCCCAGCATTTT.